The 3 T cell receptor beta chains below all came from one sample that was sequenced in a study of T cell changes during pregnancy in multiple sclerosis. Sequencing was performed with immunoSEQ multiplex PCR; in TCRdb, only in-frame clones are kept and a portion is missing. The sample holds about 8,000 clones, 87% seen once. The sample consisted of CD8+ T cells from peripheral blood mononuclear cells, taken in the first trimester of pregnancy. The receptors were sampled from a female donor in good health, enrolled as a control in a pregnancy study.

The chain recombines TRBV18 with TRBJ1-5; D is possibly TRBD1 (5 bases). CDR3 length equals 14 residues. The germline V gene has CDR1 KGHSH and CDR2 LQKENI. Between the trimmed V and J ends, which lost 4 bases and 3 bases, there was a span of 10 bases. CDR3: CASSLAGPNQPQHF. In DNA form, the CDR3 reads TGTGCCAGCTCACTAGCAGGGCCCAATCAGCCCCAGCATTTT.

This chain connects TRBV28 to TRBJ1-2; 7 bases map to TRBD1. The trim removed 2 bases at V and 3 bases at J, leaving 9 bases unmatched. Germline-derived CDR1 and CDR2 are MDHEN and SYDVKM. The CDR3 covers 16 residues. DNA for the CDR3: TGTGCCAGCAGTTTACCCGCGGAGGGGGCTCACTATGGCTACACCTTC. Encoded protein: CASSLPAEGAHYGYTF.

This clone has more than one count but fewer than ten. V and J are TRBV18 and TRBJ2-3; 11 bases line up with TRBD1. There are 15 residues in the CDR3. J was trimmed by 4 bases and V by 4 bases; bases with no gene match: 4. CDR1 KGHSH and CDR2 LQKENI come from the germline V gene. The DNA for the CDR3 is TGTGCCAGCTCACGGACAGGGGGCCGGGCAGATACGCAGTATTTT. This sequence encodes CASSRTGGRADTQYF.